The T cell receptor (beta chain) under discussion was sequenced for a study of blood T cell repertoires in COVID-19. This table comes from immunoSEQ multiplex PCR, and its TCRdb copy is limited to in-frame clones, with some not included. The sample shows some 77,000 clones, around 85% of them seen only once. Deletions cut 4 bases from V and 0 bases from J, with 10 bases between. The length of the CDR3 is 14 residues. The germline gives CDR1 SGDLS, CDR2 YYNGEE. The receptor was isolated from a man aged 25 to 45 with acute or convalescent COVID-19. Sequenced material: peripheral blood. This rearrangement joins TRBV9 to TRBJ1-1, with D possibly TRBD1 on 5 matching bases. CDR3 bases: TGTGCCAGCAGCCCTCGACAGTTGAACACTGAAGCTTTCTTT. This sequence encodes CASSPRQLNTEAFF.